These 29 T cell receptor beta chains originate from one sample sequenced in a study of cytomegalovirus exposure and HLA in healthy donors. Both 60 Vbeta primers and 13 Jbeta primers went into the PCR. The data were produced by immunoSEQ multiplex PCR, yet TCRdb's version contains in-frame clones alone and is incomplete. The repertoire includes 200,000 to 250,000 clones, 70% to 90% of them detected once, and about 0.25% sits in the top ten. The sample was PBMCs. The receptors originated from a girl aged 2 to 10 in good health and CMV-seronegative.

This clone came up a few times. V usage is TRBV27 and J usage is TRBJ1-5; 9 bases line up with TRBD1. This CDR3 has 17 residues. Unmatched junction bases numbered 10, after V lost 6 bases and J lost 1 base. Germline assignment: CDR1 MNHEY and CDR2 SMNVEV (reference sequence). The CDR3: CASSLLGGQGSNQPQHF. In nucleotides, the CDR3 is TGTGCCAGCAGCCTTTTGGGGGGACAGGGAAGCAATCAGCCCCAGCATTTT.

J is TRBJ2-4 and V is TRBV30; the D gene is possibly TRBD2 (5 bases). Germline assignment: CDR1 GTSNPN and CDR2 SVGIG (reference sequence). V was trimmed by 2 bases and J by 2 bases, leaving 10 bases between them. The CDR3 loop spans 14 amino acids. DNA for the CDR3: TGTGCCTGGAGTCTCGGGAAATCCAAAAACATTCAGTACTTC. Translation: CAWSLGKSKNIQYF.

V usage is TRBV5-1 and J usage is TRBJ2-3; 9 bases align to TRBD2. The CDR3 length is 16 residues. The germline gives CDR1 SGHRS, CDR2 YFSETQ. The J segment lost 2 bases and the V segment lost 4 bases, leaving 8 bases of the junction unmatched. CDR3 region: CASSPPLAGLTDTQYF. The CDR3 DNA sequence: TGCGCCAGCAGCCCCCCTCTAGCGGGGCTCACAGATACGCAGTATTTT.

This chain uses TRBV9 with TRBJ1-1, with D possibly matching TRBD1 (6 bases). Trimming stripped 0 bases from V and 0 bases from J, with 21 bases between. Germline V gene lookup returns CDR1 SGDLS and CDR2 YYNGEE. This CDR3 is 19 amino acids long. The CDR3 here is CASSVAGGAGARMNTEAFF. The CDR3 DNA is TGTGCCAGCAGCGTAGCGGGGGGGGCAGGCGCACGCATGAACACTGAAGCTTTCTTT.

The V call is TRBV4-2, the J call TRBJ2-5; 8 bases are a match to TRBD2. J lost 4 bases, V lost 4 bases, and 11 bases had no gene match. Germline assignment: CDR1 LGHNA and CDR2 YNFKEQ. CDR3 size: 16 residues. CDR3 sequence (DNA): TGTGCCAGCAGCCTTGTGCCGGGACTAGACACAGAGACCCAGTACTTC. It translates to CASSLVPGLDTETQYF.

The V gene is TRBV2, the J gene TRBJ2-3; perhaps TRBD1 as D (5 bases). The CDR3 consists of 12 residues. Germline V gene data show CDR1 as SNHLY and CDR2 as FYNNEI. V shed 8 bases and J shed 7 bases, with 13 bases lying between them. DNA for the CDR3: TGTGCCAGCCGCAGGGCCCCCAATACGCAGTATTTT. As protein: CASRRAPNTQYF.

Here the CDR3 reads CARSLEKLTGILRNEKLFF. The CDR3 nucleotides read TGTGCCAGAAGCTTGGAAAAGCTGACAGGAATATTGCGGAATGAAAAACTGTTTTTT. The V call is TRBV5-3, the J call TRBJ1-4; TRBD1 is a possible D gene (6 bases). TRBV5-3 is an ORF, with its function uncertain. The length of the CDR3 is 19 residues. Trimming took off 0 bases at V and 5 bases at J, with 23 bases between the two ends.

As to this clone: An end of the junction differs from the germline gene, which may be a read error. V usage is TRBV20-1 and J usage is TRBJ1-6; D remains ambiguous. The CDR3 is made up of 11 amino acids. From germline, CDR1 is DFQATT and CDR2 SNEGSKA (reference sequence). CDR3 bases: TGCAGTGCTAGGGACGGCCGCCGGGGTCGCTTT. This encodes CSARDGRRGRF.

V is TRBV2 and J is TRBJ1-2; 7 bases align to TRBD1. V shed 6 bases, J shed 4 bases, and the junction held 2 bases outside the gene matches. Germline V gene lookup returns CDR1 SNHLY and CDR2 FYNNEI. This CDR3 has 12 amino acids. This CDR3 reads CASSRDSYGYTF. The CDR3 DNA follows: TGTGCCAGCAGCCGGGACAGCTATGGCTACACCTTC.

The chain carries TRBV5-5 and TRBJ2-1; 9 bases fit TRBD1. CDR3 size: 13 residues. CDR1 is SGHKS, CDR2 YYEKEE, per germline (reference sequence). Trimming cost V 5 bases and J 7 bases; bases outside gene matches: 4. The CDR3 reads CASSTGGRNEQFF. Written as DNA, the CDR3 is TGTGCCAGCAGTACAGGGGGCAGGAATGAGCAGTTCTTC.

The V call is TRBV19, the J call TRBJ2-1; 13 positions match TRBD2. V lost 3 bases, J lost 2 bases, and 10 bases stayed unmatched. The CDR3 is 19 residues long. Germline assignment: CDR1 LNHDA and CDR2 SQIVND (reference sequence). The CDR3 reads CASSIGGGLAGAPYNEQFF. The CDR3 bases are TGTGCCAGTAGTATCGGCGGCGGACTAGCGGGGGCTCCCTACAATGAGCAGTTCTTC.

The gene calls are TRBV7-6 and TRBJ1-1; perhaps TRBD1 as D (6 bases). This CDR3 spans 13 amino acids. Trimming took 3 bases from V and 5 from J, leaving 10 bases between them. Germline CDR1 and CDR2: SGHVS and FNYEAQ. The CDR3 DNA reads TGTGCCAGCAGCTTGGGGGGGCGGACTGAAGCTTTCTTT. This codes for CASSLGGRTEAFF.

J is TRBJ2-7 and V is TRBV6-1; D might be TRBD2 (6 bases). Germline CDR1 is MNHNS and CDR2 is SASEGT. This CDR3 has 16 amino acids. The germline V and J ends were trimmed by 1 base and 0 bases, with 13 bases remaining between them. The CDR3 reads CASSEVLAAISYEQYF. Here the CDR3 DNA reads TGTGCCAGCAGTGAAGTACTAGCTGCCATCTCCTACGAGCAGTACTTC.

The rearrangement joins TRBV2 to TRBJ2-3, with D possibly being TRBD2 (6 bases). CDR3 length equals 17 residues. V shed 0 bases and J shed 8 bases, with 21 bases lying between them. CDR1 and CDR2 from the germline V gene are SNHLY and FYNNEI. CDR3 nucleotides: TGTGCCAGCAGTGAAGCAGATCTATCTAGCGCCGGTGTTACGCAGTATTTT. Translating gives CASSEADLSSAGVTQYF.

The table lists this clone with a few counts. J is TRBJ1-2 and V is TRBV7-2; 8 nucleotides align to TRBD1. The length of the CDR3 is 15 residues. After removal of 2 bases from V and 4 bases from J, the junction contained 6 bases not matched to a gene. Germline V gene sequence: CDR1 SGHTA, CDR2 FQGNSA. In DNA form, the CDR3 reads TGTGCCAGCAGCTTAAGGGACAGGTCAGGCTATGGCTACACCTTC. Protein: CASSLRDRSGYGYTF.

This sequence joins TRBV5-1 and TRBJ1-2; D is possibly TRBD1 (5 bases). The germline V gene encodes CDR1 SGHRS and CDR2 YFSETQ. The CDR3 loop spans 14 amino acids. Trimming cost V 6 bases and J 6 bases, with 18 bases left between them. In nucleotides, the CDR3 is TGCGCCAGCACCACGAGCGGGGCAAACGATGGCTACACCTTC. It yields the protein CASTTSGANDGYTF.

This chain links TRBV14 with TRBJ2-3; possible D gene TRBD2, 7 bases. V lost 1 base to trimming and J lost 8 bases, with 13 bases between them. The CDR3 is made up of 14 amino acids. The germline V gene encodes CDR1 SGHDN and CDR2 FVKESK. The CDR3 reads CASSQGLRGPTQYF. The DNA of the CDR3 is TGTGCCAGCAGCCAAGGGTTGCGGGGGCCTACGCAGTATTTT.

DNA of the CDR3: TGCGCCAGCAGCTTTCGGGACACGACCTTTTCCTCCTACGAGCAGTACTTC. Amino acids: CASSFRDTTFSSYEQYF. J is TRBJ2-7 and V is TRBV5-1, with a tentative D call TRBD1 (6 bases). CDR3 size: 17 residues. V shed 2 bases and J shed 0 bases, with 18 bases lying between them. Germline values: CDR1 SGHRS, CDR2 YFSETQ.

This clone was seen just once. At one end, the junction sequence differs from germline, possibly due to a read error. V usage is TRBV10-3 and J usage is TRBJ2-5; 8 bases are shared with TRBD1. The CDR3 is 14 amino acids. Germline assignment: CDR1 ENHRY and CDR2 SYGVKD. In DNA, the CDR3 is TGTGCCATCAGTGAGTCCGGGAGAAGACAGGGGTGGGACTTC. It encodes CAISESGRRQGWDF.

This clone was detected only once. The V gene is TRBV6-5, the J gene TRBJ1-5, with 7 nucleotides matching TRBD1. V shed 5 bases and J 6 bases; nucleotides not matched to a gene: 7. CDR1 and CDR2 from the germline V gene are MNHEY and SVGAGI. CDR3 length equals 14 residues. The CDR3 loop is CASSIKGAGQPQHF. The CDR3, as DNA: TGTGCCAGCAGTATAAAGGGGGCGGGTCAGCCCCAGCATTTT.

The rearrangement joins TRBV27 to TRBJ2-3; D possibly corresponds to TRBD1 (5 bases). The germline CDR1 and CDR2 sequences are MNHEY and SMNVEV (reference sequence). This CDR3 comprises 14 residues. V lost 10 bases and J 1 base, leaving 15 bases between the germline ends. CDR3 coding DNA: TGTGCCATCCGAAGGCAGGGCCGCACAGATACGCAGTATTTT. It codes for CAIRRQGRTDTQYF.

The rearrangement joins TRBV25-1 to TRBJ1-5; 7 nucleotides agree with TRBD1. CDR1 and CDR2 (germline): MGHDK, SYGVNS. The CDR3 is 16 residues long. Germline trimming cut 5 bases from V and 5 bases from J; bases unmatched to any gene: 12. In nucleotides, the CDR3 is TGTGCCAGCAGTACTATGACAGGGCGGTTAGATCAGCCCCAGCATTTT. Translating gives CASSTMTGRLDQPQHF.

The rearrangement uses TRBV6-5 and TRBJ2-7; 11 bases are a match to TRBD2. With 7 bases clipped from V and 1 base from J, the junction kept 6 bases outside the gene matches. This CDR3 comprises 15 residues. Germline assignment: CDR1 MNHEY and CDR2 SVGAGI. CDR3 sequence (DNA): TGTGCCAGCACTCCAGGGACTAGCGGATCCTACGAGCAGTACTTC. It yields the protein CASTPGTSGSYEQYF.

Of note for this clone: The junction does not match germline at one end; this may be a read error. The chain joins TRBV6-6 to TRBJ1-2; TRBD1 matches 7 bases. From germline, CDR1 is MNHNY and CDR2 SVGAGI (reference sequence). CDR3 length: 15 residues. The CDR3 region is CASSYAGTENYAYTF. DNA for the CDR3: TGTGCCAGCAGTTATGCGGGGACAGAGAACTATGCCTACACCTTC.

V gene TRBV6-6 combines with J gene TRBJ1-4; D may be TRBD1 (6 bases). Germline-derived CDR1 and CDR2 are MNHNY and SVGAGI (reference sequence). The V end was cut by 2 bases, the J end by 5 bases, with 12 bases between. The CDR3 covers 15 residues. The CDR3 region is CASSYLTGQNEKLFF. DNA for the CDR3: TGTGCCAGCAGTTACCTGACAGGACAGAATGAAAAACTGTTTTTT.

V usage is TRBV14 and J usage is TRBJ2-7; 11 bases fit TRBD1. The V gene end was trimmed by 2 bases and the J gene end by 2 bases; junction bases not matched to a gene: 5. The germline gives CDR1 SGHDN, CDR2 FVKESK. The CDR3 length is 16 residues. The CDR3, as DNA: TGTGCCAGCAGCCAAAAACCGGGACAGGGGGCCTACGAGCAGTACTTC. Translation: CASSQKPGQGAYEQYF.

The V gene is TRBV19, the J gene TRBJ2-7; maybe TRBD1 (6 bases). CDR3 length: 12 amino acids. Germline CDR1 and CDR2: LNHDA and SQIVND (reference sequence). V was clipped by 5 bases and J by 1 base, with 6 bases between them. The CDR3 here is CASSDRSYEQYF. The CDR3 coding sequence is TGTGCCAGTAGTGACAGGTCCTACGAGCAGTACTTC.

The chain joins TRBV10-3 to TRBJ2-1; D not certain. Germline V gene sequence: CDR1 ENHRY, CDR2 SYGVKD. This CDR3 comprises 13 residues. V lost 4 bases and J 0 bases, leaving 4 bases between the germline ends. DNA for the CDR3: TGTGCCATCAGTGCGAGCTCCTACAATGAGCAGTTCTTC. Its protein is CAISASSYNEQFF.

This clone was detected only a few times. The chain has TRBV18 and TRBJ1-2, with TRBD1 identical over 7 bases. From germline, CDR1 is KGHSH and CDR2 LQKENI. Trimming took 3 bases from V and 2 from J; bases not matched to a gene: 6. The CDR3 runs to 15 residues. The CDR3 here is CASSPETGTNYGYTF. CDR3 DNA: TGTGCCAGCTCACCCGAGACAGGGACAAACTATGGCTACACCTTC.